This T cell receptor (beta chain) is from a study of control samples from healthy donors and cancer patients. Some clones are missing from TCRdb's copy, which holds only in-frame ones; the method was immunoSEQ multiplex PCR. Among tens of thousands of clones listed, approximately 84% were seen once. From germline, CDR1 is LGHDT and CDR2 YNNKEL (reference sequence). This CDR3 comprises 14 residues. The V end was cut by 6 bases, the J end by 3 bases, with 14 bases between. The chain joins TRBV3-1 (or the pseudogene TRBV3-2) to TRBJ1-2; perhaps TRBD1 as D (6 bases). The clonotype originates from a man between 65 and 85 years old with lung cancer. Material for sequencing was PBMCs. CDR3 region: CASRNRTVYYGYTF. CDR3 coding DNA: TGTGCCAGCAGAAACAGGACAGTCTACTATGGCTACACCTTC.